This T cell receptor (beta chain) stems from a study of blood T cell repertoires in COVID-19. Across the study: Sources were T cells, B-cell-depleted T cells, or PBMCs; the material itself was cDNA or gDNA.

In the source study's methods: Reference gene primers were amplified, and this amplification served to estimate nucleated cell counts. Assay: immunoSEQ multiplex PCR; the TCRdb copy retains only in-frame clones and omits some. The V and J calls and clone size come from that table; D and trimming were worked out from the DNA. Among about 350,000 clones listed, approximately 89% were seen once. One Seattle source followed patients from active infection through their disease course. The clonotype was recovered from a woman aged 55 to 70 with COVID-19, enrolled during active disease. Sequenced material: peripheral blood.

The CDR3 protein is CASSNTGMNEQFF. CDR3 bases: TGTGCCAGCAGCAATACAGGGATGAATGAGCAGTTCTTC. This chain connects TRBV11-3 to TRBJ2-1; a possible D gene is TRBD1 (6 bases). Looked up from germline, CDR1 is SGHNT and CDR2 is YENEEA. The CDR3 runs 13 residues. Trimming took off 5 bases at V and 7 bases at J, with 12 bases between the two ends.